This is a list of T cell receptor beta chains from one sample in a study of blood T cell repertoires in COVID-19. The repertoire was sequenced with immunoSEQ multiplex PCR; TCRdb's copy has only in-frame clones and lacks some. The sample lists 350,000 to 400,000 clones; 91% were seen once. The sample comprised PBMCs or T cells enriched from blood (not recorded which). The receptor source for this set is a woman aged 40-49 years who had been exposed to COVID-19. Each CDR3 is given with its conserved first and last residue. The listing skips clone size in some rows; elsewhere it reads once, few, many or a size class.

NA	TRBV11-3	TRBJ2-7	CASSLTGGNSYEQYF
NA	TRBV12-5	TRBJ2-5	CASGTRGMRETQYF
NA	TRBV5-6	TRBJ2-7	CASSKSRGRAYEQYF
once	TRBV5-6	TRBJ1-4	CASSLRTGAPTTNEKLFF
NA	TRBV19	TRBJ1-1	CASLDRGYTEAFF
once	TRBV6-5	TRBJ1-6	CASSYGMDRVNSPLHF
NA	TRBV29-1	TRBJ2-7	CSVEVEDRAYEQYF
NA	TRBV7-2	TRBJ1-6	CASSLVGRESSYNSPLHF
NA	TRBV10-3	TRBJ2-7	CASRGVLSYEQYF
NA	TRBV3-1/TRBV3-2	TRBJ2-3	CASSQDSRGDRTDTQYF
NA	TRBV7-9	TRBJ1-1	CASNPMNTEAFF
NA	TRBV19	TRBJ1-2	CASSKPGTGGRGYTF
NA	TRBV5-1	TRBJ2-1	CASSLVPGLAGANEQFF
NA	TRBV5-6	TRBJ1-2	CASSFGTGGGYGYTF
once	TRBV15	TRBJ2-2	CATSREASGVRELFF
once	TRBV14	TRBJ1-3	CASSQDRYSGNTIYF
NA	TRBV9	TRBJ1-6	CASSPSRGTTGRNSPLHF
NA	TRBV30	TRBJ1-2	CAWSVSGDYGYTF
few	TRBV9	TRBJ1-5	CASSVEGAQPQHF
NA	TRBV30	TRBJ1-2	CAWSRRGNNYGYTF
once	TRBV19	TRBJ2-7	CASSPETSASSYEQYF
NA	TRBV23-1	TRBJ1-2	CANPGGRGWGYTF
NA	TRBV14	TRBJ1-2	CASRRNGFERDRGNYGYTF